The 29 T cell receptor beta chains reported below all come from one sample, sequenced in a study of response to subunit inactivated influenza vaccine. Via MiXCR, TCRdb re-called the RT-PCR reads, giving one row per CDR3 protein. Of about 570,000 distinct CDR3 sequences listed, about 11% were seen once; the top ten hold roughly 11%. The data were also submitted as part of a second study, on T cells expressing NK-cell markers. Per that study: Template switching by 5'RACE with UMIs generated the TCR beta cDNA.

Sample: PBMCs from blood, taken on the day of vaccination. These receptors originate from a man aged 50 to 59 who received an inactivated influenza vaccine.

This clonotype was seen at least ten times. This chain joins TRBV5-1 and TRBJ2-7, with D perhaps assigned TRBD1 or TRBD2 (7 bases each). Per germline, CDR1 SGHRS and CDR2 YFSETQ. CDR3 size: 13 residues. The germline V and J ends were trimmed by 4 bases and 7 bases, with 15 bases remaining between them. The DNA for the CDR3 is TGCGCCAGCAGCCAGCAGGGGGGGCGAGAGCAGTACTTC. It is translated as CASSQQGGREQYF.

The chain combines TRBV5-1 with TRBJ2-7; TRBD2 might be the D (6 bases). This CDR3 has 16 residues. Trimming took 0 bases from V and 0 from J, leaving 13 bases between them. Germline V gives CDR1 SGHRS, CDR2 YFSETQ. Here the CDR3 DNA reads TGCGCCAGCAGCTTGGGACCGGGACTGAGCTCCTACGAGCAGTACTTC. Protein sequence: CASSLGPGLSSYEQYF.

This clonotype was detected a few times. The V call is TRBV24-1, the J call TRBJ2-1; D could derive from TRBD1 or TRBD2 (5 bases each). The germline V gene encodes CDR1 KGHDR and CDR2 SFDVKD. V was clipped by 1 base and J by 5 bases, with 14 bases between them. The CDR3 runs 16 residues. Written as DNA, the CDR3 is TGTGCCACCAGTGATTTCCGGGACCGGGGAAACAATGAGCAGTTCTTC. This translates into CATSDFRDRGNNEQFF.

This clonotype showed up just a few times. This sequence joins TRBV3-1 and TRBJ1-6, with unresolved D. The V gene lost 6 bases and the J gene lost 11 bases, with 11 bases spanning the gap. This CDR3 region has 12 residues. CDR1 is LGHDT, CDR2 YNNKEL, per germline (reference sequence). The CDR3 is CASSSRTPPLHF. CDR3 bases: TGTGCCAGCAGTTCCAGGACGCCACCCCTCCACTTT.

This clonotype has at least ten counts. The chain has TRBV24-1 and TRBJ2-1, with TRBD2 matching 13 bases. The CDR3 length is 16 residues. Unmatched junction bases numbered 2, after V lost 3 bases and J lost 4 bases. Germline V gene data show CDR1 as KGHDR and CDR2 as SFDVKD. CDR3 residues: CATSDEGLAGYNEQFF. In DNA, the CDR3 is TGTGCCACCAGTGATGAGGGACTAGCGGGGTACAATGAGCAGTTCTTC.

The J gene is TRBJ2-1, the V gene TRBV27; no clear D. The CDR3 is made up of 14 amino acids. Germline V gene lookup returns CDR1 MNHEY and CDR2 SMNVEV (reference sequence). V dropped 7 bases and J dropped 7 bases, with 17 bases sitting between them. The CDR3 region has the DNA TGTGCCAGCACCCTGCTTAGTAGGCGGAATGAGCAGTTCTTC. It specifies CASTLLSRRNEQFF.

This chain uses TRBV7-2 with TRBJ1-2; no firm D call. The V end was cut by 3 bases, the J end by 4 bases, with 21 bases between. CDR3 size: 17 residues. Germline values: CDR1 SGHTA, CDR2 FQGNSA. The CDR3 sequence: CASSFIVPRKWSYGYTF. The CDR3 coding sequence is TGTGCCAGCAGCTTTATAGTTCCGCGGAAATGGAGCTATGGCTACACCTTC.

For this clonotype: A junction boundary mismatches the germline segment, possibly from a read error. The genes are TRBV2 and TRBJ2-5; D remains unclear. The CDR3 loop spans 12 amino acids. Germline CDR1 and CDR2: SNHLY and FYNNEI. The CDR3 region is CASSERQDTQYF. CDR3 coding DNA: TGTGCCAGCAGTGAACGGCAAGATACCCAGTACTTC. Full variable domain (missing parts from reference TRBV2 and TRBJ2-5): EPEVTQTPSHQVTQMGQEVILRCVPISNHLYFYWYRQILGQKVEFLVSFYNNEISEKSEIFDDQFSVERPDGSNFTLKIRSTKLEDSAMYFCASSERQDTQYFGPGTRLLVL.

CDR3 DNA: TGTGCCAGCCTCGGGGGGTCCTACGAGCAGTACTTC. This encodes CASLGGSYEQYF. The chain recombines TRBV6-2 or TRBV6-3 with TRBJ2-7; TRBD2 matches at 7 bases. Unmatched junction bases numbered 2, after V lost 8 bases and J lost 1 base. The CDR3 totals 12 residues. Germline V gene data show CDR1 as MNHEY and CDR2 as SVGEGT.

This clonotype came up a few times. J is TRBJ1-5 and V is TRBV12-3 or TRBV12-4; D gene unclear. The CDR3 length is 17 residues. V was trimmed by 1 base and J by 0 bases, leaving 13 bases between them. The CDR3 region is CASSLGSGASSNQPQHF. The CDR3 coding sequence is TGTGCCAGCAGTTTAGGGTCTGGTGCCTCTAGCAATCAGCCCCAGCATTTT.

V is TRBV4-3 and J is TRBJ2-5, with D perhaps being TRBD1 or TRBD2 (6 bases each). Germline V gene sequence: CDR1 LGHNA, CDR2 YSLEER. Deletions cut 0 bases from V and 7 bases from J, with 15 bases between. The CDR3 totals 15 residues. CDR3 sequence (DNA): TGCGCCAGCAGCCAAGATTTCGGGGGCATCGGGACCCAGTACTTC. This sequence encodes CASSQDFGGIGTQYF.

V gene TRBV12-3 or TRBV12-4 combines with J gene TRBJ2-1, with D possibly TRBD2 on 6 matching bases. The CDR3 is made up of 17 amino acids. V lost 6 bases, J lost 3 bases, and 21 bases lay in between. The DNA for the CDR3 is TGTGCCAGCAGCCTCAGTCGGGGTAGCGGAATCTACAATGAGCAGTTCTTC. Translating it yields CASSLSRGSGIYNEQFF.

The table lists this clonotype with a few counts. The V call is TRBV9, the J call TRBJ2-1; TRBD2 might be the D (6 bases). This CDR3 is 15 amino acids long. CDR1 SGDLS and CDR2 YYNGEE come from the germline V gene. Trimming removed 0 bases at V and 5 bases at J, with 12 bases between. The CDR3 nucleotides are TGTGCCAGCAGCGTAGGTTCTAGCGCAGACAATGAGCAGTTCTTC. The encoded protein is CASSVGSSADNEQFF.

This clonotype was seen more than once but under ten times. This chain uses TRBV6-2 or TRBV6-3 with TRBJ2-7; possibly TRBD2 for D (5 bases). V lost 6 bases and J lost 6, with 12 bases in between. This CDR3 region has 12 residues. CDR1 is MNHEY, CDR2 SVGEGT, per germline. CDR3 region: CASRPIGGEQYF. CDR3 DNA: TGTGCCAGCAGACCTATAGGAGGCGAGCAGTACTTC.

In its sample, this clonotype was seen a few times. V usage is TRBV29-1 and J usage is TRBJ1-1, with D hard to call. There are 11 residues in the CDR3. Germline CDR1 and CDR2: SQVTM and ANQGSEA. The V end lost 4 bases, the J end lost 5 bases, and 8 bases lay between the germline ends. CDR3 DNA: TGCAGCGTTGGAGTGAGGACTGAAGCTTTCTTT. It encodes CSVGVRTEAFF.

CDR3 nucleotide sequence: TGTGCCAGCAGTTTTACAGTCCAACTAGCCAAAAACATTCAGTACTTC. It codes for CASSFTVQLAKNIQYF. This chain connects TRBV6-2 or TRBV6-3 to TRBJ2-4; D remains ambiguous. Germline V gives CDR1 MNHEY, CDR2 SVGEGT. This CDR3 is built from 16 residues. V lost 4 bases, J lost 0 bases, and 13 bases lay in between.

To note about this clonotype: The junction differs from germline at one of its ends, possibly a read error. CDR3 DNA: TGTGCCAGCAGCTTAGGCGGACTAGCGGGAGTTTTT. This translates into CASSLGGLAGVF. The gene calls are TRBV7-2 and TRBJ2-3; 13 bases are a match to TRBD2. Germline CDR1 reads SGHTA; CDR2 reads FQGNSA. The CDR3 covers 12 residues.

In its sample, this clonotype was seen a few times. CDR3 coding DNA: TGTGCCAGCAGCCGCCGCTCGTACCAAGAGACCCAGTACTTC. It is translated as CASSRRSYQETQYF. V gene TRBV7-2 combines with J gene TRBJ2-5; D not certain. The germline V gene encodes CDR1 SGHTA and CDR2 FQGNSA. This CDR3 is built from 14 residues. V was shortened by 5 bases and J by 0 bases, with 10 bases between the two germline ends.

The chain recombines TRBV20-1 with TRBJ2-2; D gene uncertain. The length of the CDR3 is 11 residues. Germline CDR1 and CDR2: DFQATT and SNEGSKA (reference sequence). Trimming pared 3 bases from V and 7 bases from J, leaving 6 bases between. The CDR3 reads CSASFFGELFF. The CDR3 DNA sequence: TGCAGTGCTAGTTTTTTCGGGGAGCTGTTTTTT.

The chain links TRBV20-1 to TRBJ2-3, with TRBD2 identical over 9 bases. Germline CDR1 is DFQATT and CDR2 is SNEGSKA (reference sequence). The trim removed 3 bases at V and 4 bases at J, leaving 8 bases unmatched. CDR3 length equals 15 residues. This CDR3 is CSASRGLARADTQYF. The CDR3 nucleotides are TGCAGTGCTAGTAGGGGACTAGCACGGGCAGATACGCAGTATTTT.

The chain links TRBV6-1 to TRBJ1-5; 12 bases line up with TRBD1. V trimming: 4 bases; J trimming: 6 bases; junction bases outside the gene matches: 4. This CDR3 comprises 15 residues. Per germline, CDR1 MNHNS and CDR2 SASEGT. CDR3 region: CASSAGTGGFQPQHF. The CDR3 DNA reads TGTGCCAGCAGTGCCGGGACAGGGGGCTTTCAGCCCCAGCATTTT.

This clonotype was found a few times. V is TRBV7-6 and J is TRBJ2-5; D not certain. V was clipped by 2 bases and J by 5 bases, with 15 bases between them. The germline V gene has CDR1 SGHVS and CDR2 FNYEAQ. The CDR3 length is 15 residues. CDR3 region: CASSLMSGDSETQYF. CDR3 nucleotide sequence: TGTGCCAGCAGCTTAATGTCCGGAGATAGCGAGACCCAGTACTTC. The full variable domain, in which reference TRBV7-6 and TRBJ2-5 provide the parts outside the CDR3, is GAGVSQSPRYKVTKRGQDVALRCDPISGHVSLYWYRQALGQGPEFLTYFNYEAQQDKSGLPNDRFSAERPEGSISTLTIQRTEQRDSAMYRCASSLMSGDSETQYFGPGTRLLVL.

The CDR3 sequence: CASSDPSGRGYEQYF. The CDR3 nucleotides are TGTGCCAGCAGTGATCCTAGCGGGAGGGGCTACGAGCAGTACTTC. The chain recombines TRBV6-2 or TRBV6-3 with TRBJ2-7; TRBD2 agrees at 12 bases. The junction had 5 bases not matched to a gene; V was cut back by 5 bases and J by 3 bases. The CDR3 consists of 15 residues. The germline V gene has CDR1 MNHEY and CDR2 SVGEGT.

This clonotype was picked up a small number of times. J is TRBJ2-5 and V is TRBV6-1, with 9 bases fitting TRBD2. V dropped 6 bases and J dropped 5; count of bases not matched to a gene: 16. This CDR3 is built from 17 residues. Per germline, CDR1 MNHNS and CDR2 SASEGT. DNA of the CDR3: TGTGCCAGCAGGCTAACTAGGGGACTAGCCGTTAGGGAGACCCAGTACTTC. This translates into CASRLTRGLAVRETQYF.

This chain uses TRBV11-2 with TRBJ1-1; D is ambiguous. Trimming removed 4 bases from V and 5 bases from J, with 11 bases in between. There are 13 residues in the CDR3. Germline CDR1 and CDR2: SGHAT and FQNNGV. Written as DNA, the CDR3 is TGTGCCAGCAGCTCCTACCAGACGACTGAAGCTTTCTTT. Translating gives CASSSYQTTEAFF. The full variable domain, with the rest looked up from reference TRBV11-2 and TRBJ1-1, is EAGVAQSPRYKIIEKRQSVAFWCNPISGHATLYWYQQILGQGPKLLIQFQNNGVVDDSQLPKDRFSAERLKGVDSTLKIQPAKLEDSAVYLCASSSYQTTEAFFGQGTRLTVV.

Only a few counts were recorded for this clonotype. The chain combines TRBV12-3 or TRBV12-4 with TRBJ1-1; unclear D gene. V lost 3 bases and J 0 bases, leaving 8 bases between the germline ends. The CDR3 is 14 amino acids. CDR3 residues: CASSLSHLNTEAFF. The CDR3 DNA reads TGTGCCAGCAGTTTGTCCCACCTGAACACTGAAGCTTTCTTT.

This clonotype was seen a few times. The rearrangement uses TRBV6-2 or TRBV6-3 and TRBJ1-5; no clear D. V was trimmed by 0 bases and J by 9 bases, leaving 12 bases between them. The germline V gene has CDR1 MNHEY and CDR2 SVGEGT. The CDR3 sequence is 14 residues long. The CDR3, as DNA: TGTGCCAGCAGTTACTCGGGAGGGATAAGGCCCCAGCATTTT. Amino acids: CASSYSGGIRPQHF.

Only a few counts were recorded for this clonotype. V gene TRBV5-1 combines with J gene TRBJ1-4, with a weak D call TRBD1 (6 bases). Germline CDR1 is SGHRS and CDR2 is YFSETQ. This CDR3 is built from 16 residues. With 3 bases removed from V and 0 bases from J, the gap between germline ends came to 12 bases. The CDR3: CASSWGQYSTNEKLFF. In DNA, the CDR3 is TGCGCCAGCAGCTGGGGACAATACTCAACTAATGAAAAACTGTTTTTT.

The chain recombines TRBV7-8 with TRBJ2-5; TRBD2 agrees at 12 bases. Unmatched junction bases numbered 4, after V lost 4 bases and J lost 1 base. The CDR3 has 16 residues. Germline lookup yields CDR1 SGHVS and CDR2 FQNEAQ. The CDR3 reads CASSSTSGRSQETQYF. CDR3 nucleotides: TGTGCCAGCAGCTCCACTAGCGGGAGGAGCCAAGAGACCCAGTACTTC.